One sample yielded the 14 T cell receptor beta chains listed below, sequenced in a study of blood T cells in healthy people across ages. A second PCR of about 7 to 12 cycles used a sample-barcoded 5' primer and a J-beta primer mix. MiXCR, run by TCRdb on the 5' RACE reads, gives a single entry per CDR3 protein. The sample includes 790,000 or so distinct CDR3 sequences, less than 60% of them seen just once. Source material: blood. The receptors stem from a man older than 75 in good health.

This clonotype appeared once. This chain joins TRBV5-1 and TRBJ2-3, with TRBD2 matching 10 bases. After removal of 5 bases from V and 6 bases from J, the junction contained 6 bases not matched to a gene. This CDR3 has 14 residues. Germline lookup yields CDR1 SGHRS and CDR2 YFSETQ. The CDR3 protein is CASRTSGLTDTQYF. The DNA of the CDR3 is TGCGCCAGCAGGACTAGCGGGTTAACGGATACGCAGTATTTT.

Only a few counts were recorded for this clonotype. CDR3 loop: CASSREFHSPLHF. In nucleotides, the CDR3 is TGTGCCAGCAGCAGGGAGTTTCATTCACCCCTCCACTTT. This sequence joins TRBV6-6 and TRBJ1-6, with D perhaps matching TRBD1 (5 bases). V lost 6 bases, J lost 8 bases, and 11 bases lay in between. This CDR3 comprises 13 residues. CDR1 and CDR2 (germline): MNHNY, SVGAGI (reference sequence).

This clonotype has a handful of counts. The chain combines TRBV20-1 with TRBJ2-5, with 13 positions matching TRBD2. The V segment lost 6 bases and the J segment 4 bases; nucleotides outside the gene matches: 8. Germline lookup yields CDR1 DFQATT and CDR2 SNEGSKA (reference sequence). This CDR3 is built from 15 residues. This chain's CDR3 is CSAETSGRIGETQYF. CDR3 nucleotides: TGCAGTGCCGAGACTAGCGGGAGGATCGGAGAGACCCAGTACTTC.

Many counts were recorded for this clonotype. This sequence joins TRBV20-1 and TRBJ2-3, with TRBD2 identical over 7 bases. Per germline, CDR1 DFQATT and CDR2 SNEGSKA (reference sequence). V gave up 0 bases and J gave up 2 bases; unmatched junction bases: 5. This CDR3 comprises 15 residues. CDR3 DNA sequence: TGCAGTGCTAGAGATTGGCGGGAGCCCACAGATACGCAGTATTTT. The encoded protein is CSARDWREPTDTQYF.

This chain joins TRBV20-1 and TRBJ2-1; TRBD2 agrees at 9 bases. This CDR3 is built from 13 residues. Germline V gene sequence: CDR1 DFQATT, CDR2 SNEGSKA (reference sequence). CDR3 nucleotides: TGCAGCGGAGCCGGGACTAGCTGGAATGAGCAGTTCTTC. Translating gives CSGAGTSWNEQFF.

The V call is TRBV7-2, the J call TRBJ2-7, with no clear D. CDR3 size: 15 residues. Trimming left V 2 bases short and J 2 bases short, with 13 bases between. Germline CDR1 and CDR2: SGHTA and FQGNSA. The CDR3 sequence: CASSLNPYSPYEQYF. DNA of the CDR3: TGTGCCAGCAGCTTAAACCCATACAGCCCCTACGAGCAGTACTTC.

The chain uses TRBV12-3 or TRBV12-4 and TRBJ1-4; the match to TRBD1 covers 7 bases. V gave up 6 bases and J gave up 2 bases; unmatched junction bases: 6. This CDR3 region has 15 residues. The CDR3 nucleotides read TGTGCCAGCAGACATACAGGGGAGACTAATGAAAAACTGTTTTTT. It specifies CASRHTGETNEKLFF.

This clonotype was detected ten times or more. The rearrangement links TRBV6-2 or TRBV6-3 to TRBJ2-7; D is uncertain. Germline V gene lookup returns CDR1 MNHEY and CDR2 SVGEGT. The CDR3 runs 12 residues. V was clipped by 8 bases and J by 7 bases, with 15 bases between them. The CDR3 bases are TGTGCCAGCTCCCTCGGCCACAATGAGCAGTACTTC. This gives the protein CASSLGHNEQYF.

In its sample, this clonotype was seen many times. The rearrangement links TRBV11-2 to TRBJ2-1; possibly TRBD2 for D (6 bases). Trimming took off 9 bases at V and 2 bases at J, with 17 bases between the two ends. Germline values: CDR1 SGHAT, CDR2 FQNNGV. This CDR3 has 15 amino acids. The CDR3 here is CASGPLASAYNEQFF. DNA of the CDR3: TGTGCCAGTGGACCCCTGGCTAGCGCCTACAATGAGCAGTTCTTC.

The chain has TRBV28 and TRBJ2-7; TRBD2 matches 12 bases. Germline lookup yields CDR1 MDHEN and CDR2 SYDVKM. The length of the CDR3 is 16 residues. Trimming removed 5 bases from V and 1 base from J; junction bases left unmatched: 6. This CDR3 is CASSDGLAGKSYEQYF. Written as DNA, the CDR3 is TGTGCCAGCAGTGACGGACTAGCGGGGAAATCCTACGAGCAGTACTTC.

This clonotype was recorded at least ten times. The rearrangement uses TRBV4-2 and TRBJ2-7, with TRBD1 identical over 7 bases. The CDR3 has 13 residues. J gave up 5 bases and V 6 bases, and 7 bases lay outside the gene matches. The germline V gene has CDR1 LGHNA and CDR2 YNFKEQ. CDR3 bases: TGTGCCAGCAGGGGAGACAGGGCAGACGAGCAGTACTTC. Protein: CASRGDRADEQYF.

The V call is TRBV5-1, the J call TRBJ2-5, with D possibly TRBD2 on 5 matching bases. With 4 bases removed from V and 3 bases from J, the gap between germline ends came to 19 bases. Germline CDR1 and CDR2: SGHRS and YFSETQ. The CDR3 has 16 residues. In DNA, the CDR3 is TGCGCCAGCAGCAGGACTCTGATACAGTTCAAAGAGACCCAGTACTTC. This sequence encodes CASSRTLIQFKETQYF.

In this sample, this clonotype turned up a few times. The chain is built from TRBV28 and TRBJ2-7; 8 positions match TRBD2. The length of the CDR3 is 14 residues. The V gene's germline CDR1 is MDHEN and CDR2 SYDVKM. The trim removed 7 bases at V and 5 bases at J, leaving 10 bases unmatched. The CDR3 bases are TGTGCCAGCACTCCGGGGGGGCGCTACCACGAGCAGTACTTC. Its translation: CASTPGGRYHEQYF.

The chain couples TRBV9 to TRBJ2-1; the match to TRBD2 covers 10 bases. The CDR3 sequence is 16 residues long. Trimming took 4 bases from V and 3 from J; bases not matched to a gene: 7. Germline-derived CDR1 and CDR2 are SGDLS and YYNGEE. The chain's CDR3 is CASSPPAGGGYNEQFF. CDR3 sequence (DNA): TGTGCCAGCAGCCCACCAGCGGGAGGGGGCTACAATGAGCAGTTCTTC.